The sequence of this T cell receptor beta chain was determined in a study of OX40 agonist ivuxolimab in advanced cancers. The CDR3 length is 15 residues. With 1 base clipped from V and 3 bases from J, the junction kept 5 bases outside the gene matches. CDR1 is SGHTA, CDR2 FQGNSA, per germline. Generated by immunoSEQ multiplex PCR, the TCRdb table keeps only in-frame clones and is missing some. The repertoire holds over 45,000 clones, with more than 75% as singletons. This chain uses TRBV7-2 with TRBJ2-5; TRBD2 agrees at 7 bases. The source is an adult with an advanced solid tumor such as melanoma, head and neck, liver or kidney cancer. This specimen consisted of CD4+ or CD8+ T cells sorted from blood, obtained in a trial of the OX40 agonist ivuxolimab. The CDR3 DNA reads TGTGCCAGCAGCTTAGGGGGGGGAGTGGAAGAGACCCAGTACTTC. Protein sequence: CASSLGGGVEETQYF. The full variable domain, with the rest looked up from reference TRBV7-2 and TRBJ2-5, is GAGVSQSPSNKVTEKGKDVELRCDPISGHTALYWYRQSLGQGLEFLIYFQGNSAPDKSGLPSDRFSAERTGGSVSTLTIQRTQQEDSAVYLCASSLGGGVEETQYFGPGTRLLVL.